The source of this TCR beta chain is a study of shared clonotypes between healthy human individuals. Nashville, Tennessee was home to all donors, each a Caucasian adult. Concerning this clone: Its matching antigen is unknown.

Germline assignment: CDR1 SQVTM and CDR2 ANQGSEA. There are 14 residues in the CDR3. V was cut by 8 bases and J by 2 bases, with 17 bases left in between. The protocol was immunoSEQ multiplex PCR, while the TCRdb copy is restricted to in-frame clones and leaves out a portion. Of 2,500,000 or so clones in the sample, around 90% were seen once. Study-level points and caveats: Approximately 5% was the fraction of naive CD4 clonotypes found shared across a handful of donors.

The TCR originated in a man aged 18-30 years in good health. Specimen: naive CD4+ T cells sorted from blood. Subset of the sample: CD45RA+ positively selected. The rearrangement uses TRBV29-1 and TRBJ2-3; possibly TRBD2 for D (5 bases). The CDR3 is CSLLNGRNTDTQYF. The CDR3 DNA sequence: TGCAGCCTCCTTAATGGGAGAAACACAGATACGCAGTATTTT.